This TCR beta chain is drawn from a study of Tregs in tolerant kidney transplant recipients. Study observations and caveats: Nucleotide sequences could not be compared across some patients' samples due to primer changes.

TCRdb's copy holds only in-frame clones and misses some; the assay was immunoSEQ multiplex PCR. The ten top clones account for roughly an eighth, within a sample of about 30,000 clones. Unstimulated regulatory T cells (CD4+CD25+CD127-), CD4+CD25- non-regulatory cells, CD4 and CD8 cells were FACS-sorted from thawed PBMCs. As regards this clone: Its antigen is unknown. The junction differs from germline at one of its ends, possibly a read error.

This TCR came from a human donor who received a combined kidney and bone marrow transplant. Sample: CD8+ T cells from blood, taken before the transplant.

Partial CDR3 DNA: TGCGCCAGCAGCCAAGTAGGGTCAGTCTGGTATGGC. Translating gives CASSQVGSVWYG. The CDR3 reads in full as CASSQVGSVWYGYTF. The chain recombines TRBV4-2 with TRBJ1-2, with D unclear. Sequencing ends 3 residues short of the CDR3 end; the germline J gene provides the rest. The CDR3 consists of 15 residues. The V gene's germline CDR1 is LGHNA and CDR2 YNFKEQ.